A single sample gave rise to the 18 T cell receptor beta chains below, sequenced in a study of identical twins. TCRdb processed the 5' RACE reads anew with MiXCR; each CDR3 protein has one entry. The repertoire holds a few hundred thousand distinct CDR3 sequences, with about 8.3% as singletons. This sample was also put to use in a study of yellow fever vaccine responses in identical twins.

The source material was CD8+ T cells sorted from blood. These receptors were taken from a woman aged 18-29 years in good health.

This clonotype was observed a few times. V and J are TRBV27 and TRBJ2-7; 10 bases align to TRBD1. There are 15 residues in the CDR3. CDR1 and CDR2 (germline): MNHEY, SMNVEV (reference sequence). V was pared by 1 base and J by 5 bases, with 5 bases of the junction left unmatched. CDR3 in amino acids: CASSLYAGTGDEQYF. The CDR3 DNA is TGTGCCAGCAGTTTATACGCCGGGACAGGGGACGAGCAGTACTTC.

Ten or more counts support this clonotype. This chain connects TRBV11-2 to TRBJ2-1; D uncertain. This CDR3 comprises 14 residues. The V end was cut by 0 bases, the J end by 1 base, with 4 bases between. Germline V gene data show CDR1 as SGHAT and CDR2 as FQNNGV. The CDR3 loop is CASSLDLSYNEQFF. The CDR3 nucleotides read TGTGCCAGCAGCTTAGACCTATCCTACAATGAGCAGTTCTTC.

CDR3 nucleotide sequence: TGCGCCAGCAGTGTCGATAGCGGGGGGGCCGGGGGCACAGATACGCAGTATTTT. As protein: CASSVDSGGAGGTDTQYF. This chain joins TRBV10-2 and TRBJ2-3, with 11 nucleotides matching TRBD2. The CDR3 is made up of 18 amino acids. The trim removed 4 bases at V and 1 base at J, leaving 10 bases unmatched. The V gene's germline CDR1 is WSHSY and CDR2 SAAADI.

The rearrangement links TRBV25-1 to TRBJ2-7, with D unclear. The V end lost 2 bases, the J end lost 5 bases, and 1 base lay between the germline ends. Germline V gives CDR1 MGHDK, CDR2 SYGVNS. CDR3 length equals 10 residues. This CDR3 reads CASSEHEQYF. CDR3 DNA: TGTGCCAGCAGTGAACACGAGCAGTACTTC.

This clonotype was seen a few times. This chain joins TRBV11-2 and TRBJ2-3; D uncertain. The V end lost 5 bases, the J end lost 2 bases, and 5 bases lay between the germline ends. Germline V gives CDR1 SGHAT, CDR2 FQNNGV. The CDR3 runs to 12 residues. In DNA form, the CDR3 reads TGTGCCAGCAGCAAACCCACAGATACGCAGTATTTT. It encodes CASSKPTDTQYF.

The chain is built from TRBV28 and TRBJ2-6; D unresolved. This CDR3 spans 15 amino acids. Germline V lookup: CDR1 MDHEN, CDR2 SYDVKM. Trimming removed 5 bases from V and 1 base from J, with 9 bases in between. CDR3 sequence: CASSPLRSGANVLTF. In DNA form, the CDR3 reads TGTGCCAGCAGTCCGCTCCGATCTGGGGCCAACGTCCTGACTTTC.

The chain couples TRBV7-2 to TRBJ2-5; TRBD1 matches 8 bases. Germline CDR1 SGHTA, CDR2 FQGNSA. This CDR3 comprises 18 residues. J gave up 2 bases and V 0 bases, and 11 bases lay outside the gene matches. The chain's CDR3 is CASSLADSQGQVQETQYF. The CDR3 DNA sequence: TGTGCCAGCAGCTTAGCCGATAGCCAGGGACAGGTTCAAGAGACCCAGTACTTC.

At least ten counts were recorded for this clonotype. The rearrangement uses TRBV27 and TRBJ2-1; D is possibly TRBD1 (6 bases). This CDR3 comprises 16 residues. The ends were cut back, 1 base at V and 5 bases at J, with 15 bases in the middle. The germline CDR1 and CDR2 sequences are MNHEY and SMNVEV (reference sequence). The CDR3 here is CASSLWVRGVNNEQFF. Here the CDR3 DNA reads TGTGCCAGCAGTTTATGGGTCAGGGGCGTTAACAATGAGCAGTTCTTC.

A few counts support this clonotype. The J gene is TRBJ2-2, the V gene TRBV15; 12 bases fit TRBD2. This CDR3 comprises 15 residues. The germline CDR1 and CDR2 sequences are LNHNV and YYDKDF (reference sequence). J was trimmed by 5 bases and V by 5 bases; bases with no gene match: 3. The CDR3 sequence is CATSLAGGPTGELFF. The CDR3 nucleotides are TGTGCCACCAGCCTAGCGGGAGGGCCGACCGGGGAGCTGTTTTTT.

This clonotype was seen at least ten times. This chain uses TRBV12-3 or TRBV12-4 with TRBJ2-5, with D perhaps matching TRBD1 (5 bases). With 4 bases removed from V and 0 bases from J, the gap between germline ends came to 12 bases. The CDR3 sequence is 15 residues long. DNA for the CDR3: TGTGCCAGCAGTTCGTTACAGGCCAACCAAGAGACCCAGTACTTC. This sequence encodes CASSSLQANQETQYF.

In this sample, this clonotype turned up a few times. This chain connects TRBV13 to TRBJ2-2; D possibly corresponds to TRBD2 (5 bases). CDR3 length equals 13 residues. Germline loops: CDR1 PRHDT, CDR2 FYEKMQ (reference sequence). V gave up 7 bases and J gave up 6 bases, with 12 bases separating them. The CDR3 loop is CASTSLASGELFF. The CDR3 DNA follows: TGTGCCAGCACCTCCCTAGCCTCCGGGGAGCTGTTTTTT.

This clonotype occurred a few times. This sequence joins TRBV11-2 and TRBJ2-6; no definite D call. Looked up from germline, CDR1 is SGHAT and CDR2 is FQNNGV. V was cut by 1 base and J by 11 bases, with 9 bases left in between. CDR3 length equals 13 residues. The CDR3 sequence: CASSLGPAYVLTF. Here the CDR3 DNA reads TGTGCCAGCAGCTTAGGGCCAGCCTACGTCCTGACTTTC. Together with reference TRBV11-2 and TRBJ2-6, the CDR3 gives the full variable domain: EAGVAQSPRYKIIEKRQSVAFWCNPISGHATLYWYQQILGQGPKLLIQFQNNGVVDDSQLPKDRFSAERLKGVDSTLKIQPAKLEDSAVYLCASSLGPAYVLTFGAGSRLTVL.

At least ten counts were recorded for this clonotype. This chain uses TRBV29-1 with TRBJ2-2; D not resolved. V was pared by 4 bases and J by 0 bases, with 9 bases between. The CDR3 runs 14 residues. Germline CDR1 and CDR2: SQVTM and ANQGSEA. CDR3 coding DNA: TGCAGCGTTGCTAAGGCGGCGAACACCGGGGAGCTGTTTTTT. Translated: CSVAKAANTGELFF.

The sample holds a few counts of this clonotype. The chain joins TRBV2 to TRBJ2-7; the match to TRBD1 covers 8 bases. V lost 1 base, J lost 0 bases, and 5 bases stayed unmatched. Germline V lookup: CDR1 SNHLY, CDR2 FYNNEI. There are 16 residues in the CDR3. The CDR3 DNA reads TGTGCCAGCAGTGAAGAGACAGGGGTACTCTCCTACGAGCAGTACTTC. It specifies CASSEETGVLSYEQYF.

V is TRBV5-6 and J is TRBJ2-3; D may match TRBD1 or TRBD2 (5 bases each). Deletions cut 3 bases from V and 5 bases from J, with 7 bases between. The CDR3 loop spans 12 amino acids. Germline V gene data show CDR1 as SGHDT and CDR2 as YYEEEE. The chain's CDR3 is CASSWGKDTQYF. In DNA form, the CDR3 reads TGTGCCAGCAGCTGGGGGAAAGATACGCAGTATTTT.

In this sample, this clonotype turned up a few times. V is TRBV12-3 or TRBV12-4 and J is TRBJ2-7; D unresolved. The CDR3 has 13 amino acids. The germline V and J ends were trimmed by 3 bases and 3 bases, with 9 bases remaining between them. The CDR3 spells CASSFRPNYEQYF. In nucleotides, the CDR3 is TGTGCCAGCAGTTTTCGCCCCAACTACGAGCAGTACTTC.

This clonotype was seen a few times. This chain links TRBV5-1 with TRBJ2-5, with 9 positions matching TRBD1. Germline V gene sequence: CDR1 SGHRS, CDR2 YFSETQ. This CDR3 is 14 amino acids long. The V gene end was trimmed by 3 bases and the J gene end by 5 bases; junction bases not matched to a gene: 5. Here the CDR3 reads CASSSGQGLETQYF. CDR3 DNA: TGCGCCAGCAGCTCGGGACAGGGTCTTGAGACCCAGTACTTC.

The genes are TRBV18 and TRBJ2-2; D possibly uses TRBD1 or TRBD2 (5 bases each). CDR3 size: 15 residues. V dropped 6 bases and J dropped 6 bases, with 17 bases sitting between them. The germline CDR1 and CDR2 sequences are KGHSH and LQKENI. Here the CDR3 reads CASSPPGPGAGELFF. The CDR3 DNA reads TGTGCCAGCTCGCCTCCGGGACCCGGGGCCGGGGAGCTGTTTTTT.